The rows below give T cell receptor beta chains drawn from one sample of a study of shared clonotypes between healthy human individuals. The data were produced by immunoSEQ multiplex PCR, yet TCRdb's version contains in-frame clones alone and is incomplete. The sample carries fewer than 850,000 clones, roughly 70% recorded once. Sequenced sample: memory CD4+ T cells sorted from blood. The source of these receptors is a woman aged 25 to 39 in good health. Both conserved end residues are part of each CDR3. A D gene is named only where the DNA matches it firmly. The size entry is marked missing in some rows and otherwise reads once, few, many or a size class.

D gene	clone size	V gene	J gene	CDR3 protein	CDR3 DNA
.	.	TRBV10-3	TRBJ2-3	CAISETGKALGTQYF	TGTGCCATCAGTGAGACAGGAAAGGCTTTGGGAACGCAGTATTTT
.	.	TRBV27	TRBJ1-5	CASSLNRDSNQPQHF	TGTGCCAGCAGTCTCAACAGGGATAGCAATCAGCCCCAGCATTTT
TRBD2	.	TRBV7-6	TRBJ2-1	CASSLVVWEGGVNEQFF	TGTGCCAGCAGCTTAGTCGTTTGGGAGGGCGGAGTCAATGAGCAGTTCTTC
TRBD1	.	TRBV19	TRBJ1-2	CASGYRGNYGYTF	TGTGCCAGTGGATACAGGGGTAACTATGGCTACACCTTC
TRBD1	.	TRBV10-2	TRBJ2-3	CASSEPQGVEGDDTQYF	TGCGCCAGCAGTGAGCCACAGGGGGTGGAGGGGGATGATACGCAGTATTTT
.	.	TRBV6-1	TRBJ1-2	CASSELLGGLYGYTF	TGTGCCAGCAGTGAACTGCTGGGGGGACTCTATGGCTACACCTTC
.	.	TRBV30	TRBJ2-7	CAWSVQGLEQYF	TGTGCCTGGAGTGTCCAGGGGCTTGAGCAGTACTTC
TRBD1	.	TRBV6-4	TRBJ1-4	CARVRTGDEKLFF	TGTGCCAGGGTGAGGACAGGGGATGAAAAACTGTTTTTT
.	once	TRBV5-1	TRBJ1-4	CASSESGHTNEKLFF	TGCGCCAGCAGCGAATCGGGACATACTAATGAAAAACTGTTTTTT
.	.	TRBV5-8	TRBJ2-1	CASSYRDAAYNEQFF	TGTGCCAGCAGCTACCGGGACGCAGCCTACAATGAGCAGTTCTTC